This record covers a single T cell receptor beta chain. Antigen unknown. These data originate in a study of T cell responses to AZD1222 COVID-19 vaccine. Study information: Samples with a second dose at about 4 or about 12 weeks were pooled together. General study points: Repertoires were obtained solely post-peak T cell response. Mostly white British, mostly female donors; authors suggested clonal diversity may be underestimated. Spike-specific TCR breadth and depth both grew after two AZD1222 doses.

CDR3 length: 13 amino acids. V was cut by 0 bases and J by 3 bases, with 8 bases left in between. CDR1 is GTSNPN, CDR2 SVGIG, per germline (reference sequence). Measured with immunoSEQ multiplex PCR; TCRdb has only the in-frame clones, and not every one. The sample contains about 180,000 clones, approximately 94% of which appear only once. The clonotype originates from an adult in good health. The sequences come from peripheral blood, collected on day 0 of AZD1222 vaccination. This rearrangement joins TRBV30 to TRBJ1-1; D ambiguous. In DNA form, the CDR3 reads TGTGCCTGGAGTGTTAGTTTAGACACTGAAGCTTTCTTT. Its translation: CAWSVSLDTEAFF.